These T cell receptor beta chains were read from a single sample in a study of CD8 T cells in ankylosing spondylitis. TCRdb redid the calling of the 5' RACE reads with MiXCR, one entry per CDR3 protein. The sample holds fewer than 25,000 distinct CDR3 sequences, approximately 12% seen once. The sequencing input was blood. These receptor sequences come from a male donor with ankylosing spondylitis or in good health (not recorded which). Both conserved end residues are part of each CDR3. A D gene is named only where the DNA matches it firmly. The size entry is marked missing in some rows and otherwise reads once, few, many or a size class.

>NA|NA|TRBJ2-1|TRBV9
CASSVEIMGEQFF
TGTGCCAGCAGCGTAGAGATCATGGGTGAGCAGTTCTTC
>TRBD1|NA|TRBJ2-2|TRBV20-1
CSARGQPTNTGELFF
TGCAGTGCAAGGGGGCAACCAACGAACACCGGGGAGCTGTTTTTT
>NA|many|TRBJ2-3|TRBV7-3
CASSMSRGGQYF
TGTGCCAGCAGCATGAGCCGAGGCGGGCAGTATTTT
>TRBD1|many|TRBJ2-5|TRBV20-1
CSAPTGAAETQYF
TGCAGTGCTCCGACAGGGGCAGCAGAGACCCAGTACTTC
>NA|few|TRBJ1-4|TRBV7-9
CASSLIQGRDDEKLFF
TGTGCCAGCAGCTTGATACAGGGAAGGGATGATGAAAAACTGTTTTTT
>NA|NA|TRBJ1-3|TRBV7-6
CASSPLGGRSSGNTIYF
TGTGCCAGCAGCCCACTGGGAGGGAGAAGCTCTGGAAACACCATATATTTT
>TRBD2|few|TRBJ2-1|TRBV24-1
CATSSGGASNEQFF
TGTGCCACCAGTAGCGGGGGTGCCTCAAATGAGCAGTTCTTC
>TRBD2|NA|TRBJ2-1|TRBV4-2
CASSLTGTTYNEQFF
TGTGCCAGCAGCCTCACCGGGACTACCTACAATGAGCAGTTCTTC
>NA|many|TRBJ2-2|TRBV12-3/TRBV12-4
CASRGPGTGELFF
TGTGCCAGCCGGGGGCCGGGCACCGGGGAGCTGTTTTTT
>TRBD2|medium-sized|TRBJ2-1|TRBV20-1
CSAPSGLWDKQFF
TGCAGTGCTCCTAGCGGACTCTGGGATAAGCAGTTCTTC
>TRBD1|many|TRBJ1-6|TRBV7-2
CASSQRQGNSPLHF
TGTGCCAGCAGCCAACGACAGGGTAATTCACCCCTCCACTTT
>NA|NA|TRBJ2-5|TRBV5-6
CASSQQGYQETQYF
TGTGCCAGCAGCCAGCAGGGGTACCAAGAGACCCAGTACTTC
>NA|many|TRBJ2-5|TRBV3-1
CASSQDWGQETQYF
TGTGCCAGCAGCCAAGATTGGGGGCAAGAGACCCAGTACTTC
>NA|few|TRBJ2-1|TRBV7-9
CASSLVQRNEQFF
TGTGCCAGCAGCTTAGTGCAACGCAATGAGCAGTTCTTC
>TRBD1|few|TRBJ2-2|TRBV5-1
CASSSTGGRTGELFF
TGCGCCAGCAGCAGTACAGGGGGCCGGACCGGGGAGCTGTTTTTT
>TRBD1|many|TRBJ1-1|TRBV29-1
CSVENRGGTEAFF
TGCAGCGTTGAAAACAGGGGAGGCACTGAAGCTTTCTTT
>NA|few|TRBJ1-5|TRBV20-1
CSASQGSNQPQHF
TGCAGTGCTAGCCAGGGGAGCAATCAGCCCCAGCATTTT
>NA|NA|TRBJ2-1|TRBV21-1
CASSGIQGNSYNEQFF
TGTGCCAGCAGCGGGATACAGGGGAACTCCTACAATGAGCAGTTCTTC
>TRBD1|many|TRBJ2-2|TRBV29-1
CSVQTGGSGELFF
TGCAGCGTCCAGACAGGGGGCTCCGGGGAGCTGTTTTTT
>NA|few|TRBJ2-1|TRBV5-1
CASSRSTGYNEQFF
TGCGCCAGCAGCCGATCGACAGGCTACAATGAGCAGTTCTTC
>TRBD2|many|TRBJ2-2|TRBV11-2
CASSLGLAGVTFTGELFF
TGTGCCAGCAGCCTGGGACTAGCGGGAGTTACGTTCACCGGGGAGCTGTTTTTT
>TRBD1|many|TRBJ1-2|TRBV29-1
CSVEGPSDREDGYTF
TGCAGCGTTGAAGGTCCCTCCGACAGGGAAGACGGCTACACCTTC
>TRBD2|NA|TRBJ2-2|TRBV12-3/TRBV12-4
CASSRPGGTGELFF
TGTGCCAGCAGTCGACCGGGGGGTACCGGGGAGCTGTTTTTT
>TRBD2|many|TRBJ2-1|TRBV24-1
CATSSSGAPWEQFF
TGTGCCACCAGTTCTAGCGGAGCCCCTTGGGAGCAGTTCTTC
>NA|NA|TRBJ2-3|TRBV7-6
CASSPVGTSTDTQYF
TGTGCCAGCAGCCCAGTGGGGACTAGCACAGATACGCAGTATTTT